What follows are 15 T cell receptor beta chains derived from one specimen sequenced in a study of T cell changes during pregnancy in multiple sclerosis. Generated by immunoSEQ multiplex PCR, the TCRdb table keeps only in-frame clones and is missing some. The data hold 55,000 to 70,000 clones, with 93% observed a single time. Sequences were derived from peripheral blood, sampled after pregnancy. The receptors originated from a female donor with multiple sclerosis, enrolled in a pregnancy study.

CDR3 nucleotides: TGCAGCGTTGATACTAGCGGACTCACAGATACGCAGTATTTT. Residues: CSVDTSGLTDTQYF. The chain joins TRBV29-1 to TRBJ2-3, with 8 bases fitting TRBD2. The V gene end was trimmed by 3 bases and the J gene end by 2 bases; junction bases not matched to a gene: 4. This CDR3 spans 14 amino acids. Germline V gene sequence: CDR1 SQVTM, CDR2 ANQGSEA.

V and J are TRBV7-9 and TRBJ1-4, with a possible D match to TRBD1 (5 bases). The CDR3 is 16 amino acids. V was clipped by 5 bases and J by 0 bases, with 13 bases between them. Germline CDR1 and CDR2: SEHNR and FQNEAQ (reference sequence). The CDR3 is CASSNRQGATNEKLFF. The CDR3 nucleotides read TGTGCCAGCAGCAACCGGCAGGGTGCAACTAATGAAAAACTGTTTTTT.

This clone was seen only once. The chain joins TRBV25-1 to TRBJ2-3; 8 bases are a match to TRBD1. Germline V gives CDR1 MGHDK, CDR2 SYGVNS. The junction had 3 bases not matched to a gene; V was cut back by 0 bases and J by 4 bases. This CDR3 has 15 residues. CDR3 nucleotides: TGTGCCAGCAGTGAATACGGGACAGGCTCAGATACGCAGTATTTT. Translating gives CASSEYGTGSDTQYF.

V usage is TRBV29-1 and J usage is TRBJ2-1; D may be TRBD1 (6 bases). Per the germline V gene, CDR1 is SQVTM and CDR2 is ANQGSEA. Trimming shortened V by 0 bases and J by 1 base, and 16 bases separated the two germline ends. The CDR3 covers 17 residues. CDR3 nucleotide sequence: TGCAGCGTTGAAGATCAGGGGCCGACGGTTTCCTACAATGAGCAGTTCTTC. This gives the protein CSVEDQGPTVSYNEQFF.

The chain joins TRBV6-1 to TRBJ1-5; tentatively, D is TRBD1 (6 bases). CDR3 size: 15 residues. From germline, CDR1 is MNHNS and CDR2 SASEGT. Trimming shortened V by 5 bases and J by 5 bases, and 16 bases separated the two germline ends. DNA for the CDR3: TGTGCCAGCAGTTTGGGGGCAGGGGTGGATCAGCCCCAGCATTTT. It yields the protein CASSLGAGVDQPQHF.

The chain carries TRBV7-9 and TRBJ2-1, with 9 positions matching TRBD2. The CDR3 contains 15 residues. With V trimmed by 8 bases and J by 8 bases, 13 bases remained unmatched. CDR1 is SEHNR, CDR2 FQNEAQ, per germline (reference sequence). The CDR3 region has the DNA TGTGCCAGCGTGGAATTAGCGGGAGCAGGCGATGAGCAGTTCTTC. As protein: CASVELAGAGDEQFF. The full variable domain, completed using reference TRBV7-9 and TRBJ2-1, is DTGVSQNPRHKITKRGQNVTFRCDPISEHNRLYWYRQTLGQGPEFLTYFQNEAQLEKSRLLSDRFSAERPKGSFSTLEIQRTEQGDSAMYLCASVELAGAGDEQFFGPGTRLTVL.

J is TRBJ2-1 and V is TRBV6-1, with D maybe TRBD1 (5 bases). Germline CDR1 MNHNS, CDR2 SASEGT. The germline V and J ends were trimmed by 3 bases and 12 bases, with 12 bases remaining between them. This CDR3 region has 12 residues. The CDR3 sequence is CASSDMGRGQFF. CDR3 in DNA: TGTGCCAGCAGTGATATGGGGCGAGGGCAGTTCTTC.

The CDR3 nucleotides read TGTGCCACCCGGACTAGCGGGAGAGGGGAGACCCAGTACTTC. Translated, it gives CATRTSGRGETQYF. The gene calls are TRBV6-1 and TRBJ2-5; 13 bases agree with TRBD2. V was pared by 10 bases and J by 5 bases, with 7 bases of the junction left unmatched. The CDR3 runs to 14 residues. Germline V gene sequence: CDR1 MNHNS, CDR2 SASEGT.

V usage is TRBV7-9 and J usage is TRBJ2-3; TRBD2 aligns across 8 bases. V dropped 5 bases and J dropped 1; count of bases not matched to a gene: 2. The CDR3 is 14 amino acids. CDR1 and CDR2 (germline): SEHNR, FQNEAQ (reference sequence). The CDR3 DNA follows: TGTGCCAGCAGCCAGACTAGCGGCACAGATACGCAGTATTTT. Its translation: CASSQTSGTDTQYF. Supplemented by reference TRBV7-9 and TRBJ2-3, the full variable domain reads DTGVSQNPRHKITKRGQNVTFRCDPISEHNRLYWYRQTLGQGPEFLTYFQNEAQLEKSRLLSDRFSAERPKGSFSTLEIQRTEQGDSAMYLCASSQTSGTDTQYFGPGTRLTVL.

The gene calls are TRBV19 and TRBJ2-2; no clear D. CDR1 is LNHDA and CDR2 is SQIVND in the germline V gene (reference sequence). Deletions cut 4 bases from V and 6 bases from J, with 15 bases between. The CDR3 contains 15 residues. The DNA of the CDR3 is TGTGCCAGTAGTAGGTCTCATAACTTAGCCGGGGAGCTGTTTTTT. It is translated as CASSRSHNLAGELFF.

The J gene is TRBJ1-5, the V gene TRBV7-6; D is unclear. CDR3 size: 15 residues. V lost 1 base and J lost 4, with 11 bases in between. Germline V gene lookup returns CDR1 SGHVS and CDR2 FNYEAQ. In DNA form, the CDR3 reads TGTGCCAGCAGCTTAGAAGCAGGCACTAATCAGCCCCAGCATTTT. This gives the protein CASSLEAGTNQPQHF.

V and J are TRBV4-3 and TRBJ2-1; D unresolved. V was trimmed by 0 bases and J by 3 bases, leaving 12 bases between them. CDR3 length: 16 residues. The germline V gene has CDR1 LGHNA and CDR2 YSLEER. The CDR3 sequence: CASSQDRGSSYNEQFF. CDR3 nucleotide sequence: TGCGCCAGCAGCCAAGATCGAGGCTCTAGCTACAATGAGCAGTTCTTC.

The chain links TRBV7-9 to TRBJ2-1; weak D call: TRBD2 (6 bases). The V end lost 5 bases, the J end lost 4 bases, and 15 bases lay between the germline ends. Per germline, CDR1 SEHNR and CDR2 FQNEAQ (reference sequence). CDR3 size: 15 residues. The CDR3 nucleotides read TGTGCCAGCAGCCCCCGGGACTTATTATACAATGAGCAGTTCTTC. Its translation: CASSPRDLLYNEQFF.

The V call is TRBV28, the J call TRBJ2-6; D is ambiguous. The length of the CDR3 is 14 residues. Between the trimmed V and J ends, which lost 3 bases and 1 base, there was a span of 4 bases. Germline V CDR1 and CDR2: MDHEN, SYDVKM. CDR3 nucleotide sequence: TGTGCCAGCAGTTTCAGATCTGGGGCCAACGTCCTGACTTTC. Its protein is CASSFRSGANVLTF.

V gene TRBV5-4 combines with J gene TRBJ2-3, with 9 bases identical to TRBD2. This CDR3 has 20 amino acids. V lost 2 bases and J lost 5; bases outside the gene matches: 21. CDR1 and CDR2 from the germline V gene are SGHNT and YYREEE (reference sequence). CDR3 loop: CASSLSIPRIAGEEGDTQYF. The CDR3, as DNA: TGTGCCAGCAGCTTAAGTATCCCCCGGATAGCGGGAGAAGAGGGAGATACGCAGTATTTT.